This T cell receptor (beta chain) was captured in a study of T cell changes during pregnancy in multiple sclerosis. Per germline, CDR1 LGHNA and CDR2 YSLEER. Trimming at V came to 0 bases and at J to 7 bases, leaving 11 bases not matched to a gene. The CDR3 contains 17 residues. Generated by immunoSEQ multiplex PCR, the TCRdb table keeps only in-frame clones and is missing some. The sample carries approximately 20,000 clones, 75% to 90% recorded once. The sample was CD8+ T cells from peripheral blood mononuclear cells, taken in the third trimester of pregnancy. This rearrangement joins TRBV4-3 to TRBJ1-2, with 10 bases fitting TRBD1. This receptor was identified in a female donor in good health, enrolled as a control in a pregnancy study. This CDR3 reads CASSQDGRGQGSCGYTF. DNA for the CDR3: TGCGCCAGCAGCCAAGACGGGCGGGGACAGGGGAGCTGTGGCTACACCTTC.